This TCR beta chain was recorded in a study of T cell responses to AZD1222 COVID-19 vaccine. Whole-study findings and limits: Close to half of all spike-specific TCRs reportedly target regions of the variants that are unmutated.

The CDR3 runs 10 residues. Germline CDR1 is GTSNPN and CDR2 is SVGIG (reference sequence). V dropped 0 bases and J dropped 13 bases, with 9 bases sitting between them. TCRdb's copy holds only in-frame clones and misses some; the assay was immunoSEQ multiplex PCR. The repertoire consists of some 120,000 clones, with around nine tenths occurring once and the leading ten covering roughly 4.5%. To note about this clone: Its antigen is currently unknown.

The receptor comes from an adult in good health. The sample in question was peripheral blood, obtained on day 0 of AZD1222 vaccination. The genes are TRBV30 and TRBJ1-2; no clear D. The CDR3 DNA reads TGTGCCTGGAGTGTTCCCGTGTGCACCTTC. Its protein is CAWSVPVCTF. The variable domain in full, completed from reference TRBV30 and TRBJ1-2, reads SQTIHQWPATLVQPVGSPLSLECTVEGTSNPNLYWYRQAAGRGLQLLFYSVGIGQISSEVPQNLSASRPQDRQFILSSKKLLLSDSGFYLCAWSVPVCTFGSGTRLTVV.